These 18 T cell receptor beta chains were sequenced from one sample in a study of cytomegalovirus exposure and HLA in healthy donors (dated by TCRdb to 2015 to 2018). Library preparation employed the immunoSEQ multiplex PCR assay. The multiplex PCR relied on a mix of 60 forward primers for TCR Vbeta segments and 13 reverse primers for TCR Jbeta segments. TCRdb took over this immuneACCESS table, retaining in-frame rearrangements with V and J assigned. Such tables are incomplete; in checked studies, under half of the missing clones stem from an unresolved V gene, and the remainder is unexplained. The sample data list about 130,000 clones, and 72% of these were observed just once. Approximately 4% of the sample is held by the ten biggest clonotypes. The sample consisted of PBMCs. The receptor source for this set is a man aged 50 to 60 in good health and CMV-seropositive.

J is TRBJ2-2 and V is TRBV21-1; the table's D call of TRBD1 was not tested on the DNA. TRBV21-1 is flagged as a pseudogene. The CDR3 is 17 amino acids. CDR3 sequence: CASSKVVTGGNTGELFF. The DNA of the CDR3 is TGTGCCAGCAGCAAAGTTGTGACAGGGGGCAACACCGGGGAGCTGTTTTTT.

The genes are TRBV11-3 and TRBJ1-1; D not resolved. The CDR3 extends over 11 amino acids. Germline CDR1 is SGHNT and CDR2 is YENEEA. Trimming took off 8 bases at V and 0 bases at J, with 4 bases between the two ends. CDR3: CASELNTEAFF. In DNA, the CDR3 is TGTGCCAGCGAGCTGAACACTGAAGCTTTCTTT. The full variable domain, in which reference TRBV11-3 and TRBJ1-1 provide the parts outside the CDR3, is EAGVVQSPRYKIIEKKQPVAFWCNPISGHNTLYWYLQNLGQGPELLIRYENEEAVDDSQLPKDRFSAERLKGVDSTLKIQPAELGDSAVYLCASELNTEAFFGQGTRLTVV.

V and J are TRBV27 and TRBJ1-1; perhaps TRBD1 as D (5 bases). V was shortened by 4 bases and J by 0 bases, with 9 bases between the two germline ends. This CDR3 contains 14 residues. Germline CDR1 MNHEY, CDR2 SMNVEV (reference sequence). The CDR3: CASSSKGLNTEAFF. The CDR3 coding sequence is TGTGCCAGCAGTTCCAAGGGGCTGAACACTGAAGCTTTCTTT.

The chain carries TRBV11-2 and TRBJ2-2; 10 bases match TRBD2. CDR1 is SGHAT, CDR2 FQNNGV, per germline. V was clipped by 4 bases and J by 1 base; unmatched bases: 3. CDR3 size: 16 residues. In nucleotides, the CDR3 is TGTGCCAGCAGCTCGCGGACTAGCGGGAACACCGGGGAGCTGTTTTTT. This sequence encodes CASSSRTSGNTGELFF.

V usage is TRBV20-1 and J usage is TRBJ2-2; D remains unclear. Between the trimmed V and J ends, which lost 1 base and 13 bases, there was a span of 10 bases. CDR3 size: 11 residues. Looked up from germline, CDR1 is DFQATT and CDR2 is SNEGSKA (reference sequence). This CDR3 is CSARGAEGLFF. The CDR3 DNA reads TGCAGTGCTAGAGGGGCAGAAGGGCTGTTTTTT.

CDR3 bases: TGTGCCAGCAGCTTCGGACAGGGATCAGGAAACACCATATATTTT. This gives the protein CASSFGQGSGNTIYF. This chain joins TRBV7-9 and TRBJ1-3; 8 positions match TRBD1. In germline, CDR1 is SEHNR, CDR2 FQNEAQ (reference sequence). This CDR3 region has 15 residues. Losses at the gene ends were 3 bases for V and 4 bases for J; bases not matched to a gene: 5.

The CDR3, as DNA: TGTGCCAGCAGCTTAGTCCCTATCCCCCTAGCGGGAAACAATGAGCAGTTCTTC. It translates to CASSLVPIPLAGNNEQFF. V and J are TRBV7-3 and TRBJ2-1; 9 nucleotides match TRBD2. The ends lost 2 bases at V and 5 bases at J; junction bases unmatched: 13. This CDR3 is built from 18 residues. CDR1 is SGHTA and CDR2 is FQGTGA in the germline V gene.

The chain couples TRBV27 to TRBJ1-2, with a weak D call TRBD1 (5 bases). The V and J ends lost 6 bases and 0 bases respectively, with 17 bases between them. The CDR3 loop spans 16 amino acids. CDR1 is MNHEY, CDR2 SMNVEV, per germline (reference sequence). CDR3 in amino acids: CASRSWGEVANYGYTF. CDR3 sequence (DNA): TGTGCCAGCAGGTCATGGGGGGAGGTTGCTAACTATGGCTACACCTTC.

This clone was counted a single time. The chain uses TRBV5-1 and TRBJ2-7, with TRBD1 matching 7 bases. The germline V gene has CDR1 SGHRS and CDR2 YFSETQ. The V gene end was trimmed by 0 bases and the J gene end by 5 bases; junction bases not matched to a gene: 5. The CDR3 runs 14 residues. CDR3 amino acids: CASSLGDSMHEQYF. CDR3 DNA sequence: TGCGCCAGCAGCTTGGGGGACAGCATGCACGAGCAGTACTTC.

The chain links TRBV19 to TRBJ2-1; 8 bases are a match to TRBD2. The CDR3 contains 13 residues. Unmatched junction bases numbered 5, after V lost 6 bases and J lost 7 bases. CDR1 is LNHDA and CDR2 is SQIVND in the germline V gene (reference sequence). Written as DNA, the CDR3 is TGTGCCAGTAGGTCCCGGGGGGGGAATGAGCAGTTCTTC. This sequence encodes CASRSRGGNEQFF. Full variable domain (remainder filled in from reference TRBV19 and TRBJ2-1): DGGITQSPKYLFRKEGQNVTLSCEQNLNHDAMYWYRQDPGQGLRLIYYSQIVNDFQKGDIAEGYSVSREKKESFPLTVTSAQKNPTAFYLCASRSRGGNEQFFGPGTRLTVL.

The chain employs TRBV7-9 and TRBJ1-2; the match to TRBD1 covers 10 bases. CDR3 length: 14 residues. V lost 6 bases to trimming and J lost 4 bases; unmatched junction nucleotides: 5. CDR1 and CDR2 from the germline V gene are SEHNR and FQNEAQ (reference sequence). CDR3 protein: CASRAGTGVYGYTF. In DNA form, the CDR3 reads TGTGCCAGCAGGGCCGGGACAGGGGTCTATGGCTACACCTTC.

With respect to this clone: A junction end diverges from the germline sequence, so it may reflect a read error. The genes are TRBV18 and TRBJ1-4; no clear D. Germline CDR1 is KGHSH and CDR2 is LQKENI. The length of the CDR3 is 15 residues. CDR3 in amino acids: CASSPGGSTYEKLFF. The DNA for the CDR3 is TGTGCCAGCTCACCGGGCGGGTCAACTTATGAAAAACTGTTTTTT. Full variable domain (outside the CDR3, taken from reference TRBV18 and TRBJ1-4): NAGVMQNPRHLVRRRGQEARLRCSPMKGHSHVYWYRQLPEEGLKFMVYLQKENIIDESGMPKERFSAEFPKEGPSILRIQQVVRGDSAAYFCASSPGGSTYEKLFFGSGTQLSVL.

This sequence joins TRBV5-1 and TRBJ1-1, with 8 bases that match TRBD1. V gave up 3 bases and J gave up 8 bases; unmatched junction bases: 6. CDR1 is SGHRS and CDR2 is YFSETQ in the germline V gene. This CDR3 has 13 amino acids. CDR3 sequence: CASSSQGGAEAFF. CDR3 sequence (DNA): TGCGCCAGCAGCTCACAGGGGGGGGCAGAAGCTTTCTTT.

The gene calls are TRBV18 and TRBJ2-2, with 11 nucleotides matching TRBD2. Germline V CDR1 and CDR2: KGHSH, LQKENI. CDR3 length equals 17 residues. Trimming took 3 bases from V and 4 from J; bases not matched to a gene: 7. The CDR3 DNA sequence: TGTGCCAGCTCACCCCCAGCGCTAGCGGGGGGCACCGGGGAGCTGTTTTTT. It encodes CASSPPALAGGTGELFF.

The chain uses TRBV4-1 and TRBJ1-1; TRBD1 might be the D (5 bases). The germline gives CDR1 MGHRA, CDR2 YSYEKL. The CDR3 runs to 15 residues. Trimming cost V 1 base and J 1 base, with 10 bases left between them. CDR3 loop: CASSQVGRGNTEAFF. CDR3 DNA: TGCGCCAGCAGCCAAGTCGGGAGGGGGAACACTGAAGCTTTCTTT.

This rearrangement joins TRBV7-6 to TRBJ2-7; no reliable D call. This CDR3 region has 12 residues. Trimming left V 5 bases short and J 5 bases short, with 10 bases between. Germline-derived CDR1 and CDR2 are SGHVS and FNYEAQ. CDR3 in DNA: TGTGCCAGCAGCCCGGCAGGCGACGAGCAGTACTTC. Protein sequence: CASSPAGDEQYF.

The chain uses TRBV7-6 and TRBJ2-1, with 9 nucleotides matching TRBD1. The CDR3 contains 15 residues. V gave up 5 bases and J gave up 9 bases; unmatched junction bases: 11. The V gene's germline CDR1 is SGHVS and CDR2 FNYEAQ. The CDR3 region is CASSPGQGLTGEQFF. For the CDR3, the DNA is TGTGCCAGCAGCCCAGGACAGGGGTTAACTGGTGAGCAGTTCTTC.

This clone is termed medium-sized (0.01 to 0.1%). The chain recombines TRBV19 with TRBJ1-2; perhaps TRBD1 as D (5 bases). CDR1 is LNHDA, CDR2 SQIVND, per germline (reference sequence). The CDR3 spans 14 residues. The ends were cut back, 7 bases at V and 6 bases at J, with 18 bases in the middle. DNA for the CDR3: TGTGCCAGTAATTCCGGGGGGACGGTGGATGGCTACACCTTC. Protein sequence: CASNSGGTVDGYTF.